What follows describes a single T cell receptor (beta chain). The sample's treatment: randomized to nivolumab then ipilimumab (arm A) or the reverse (arm B). PBMC sorting kept live CD3+CD8+ cells without CD19 or CD56. The sample is drawn from a study of sequential checkpoint blockade in melanoma. Study background: Patients were randomized 1:1 to nivolumab-then-ipilimumab or ipilimumab-then-nivolumab first-line.

Using immunoSEQ multiplex PCR, the repertoire was profiled, and TCRdb retains in-frame clones only, with some absent. The data show 15,000 to 20,000 clones, around two thirds seen once. Per germline, CDR1 SGDLS and CDR2 YYNGEE. The CDR3 is made up of 15 amino acids. Trimming took 0 bases from V and 2 from J, leaving 8 bases between them. The chain uses TRBV9 and TRBJ2-2, with a possible D match to TRBD1 (6 bases). This specimen was CD8+ T cells sorted from blood (inferred from file names), taken from a patient given nivolumab and ipilimumab in sequence. The source of this sequence is a human donor with melanoma. The CDR3 nucleotides are TGTGCCAGCAGCGTAGGAGGGGGAAACACCGGGGAGCTGTTTTTT. Translation gives CASSVGGGNTGELFF. Drawing the rest from reference TRBV9 and TRBJ2-2, the complete variable domain is DSGVTQTPKHLITATGQRVTLRCSPRSGDLSVYWYQQSLDQGLQFLIQYYNGEERAKGNILERFSAQQFPDLHSELNLSSLELGDSALYFCASSVGGGNTGELFFGEGSRLTVL.